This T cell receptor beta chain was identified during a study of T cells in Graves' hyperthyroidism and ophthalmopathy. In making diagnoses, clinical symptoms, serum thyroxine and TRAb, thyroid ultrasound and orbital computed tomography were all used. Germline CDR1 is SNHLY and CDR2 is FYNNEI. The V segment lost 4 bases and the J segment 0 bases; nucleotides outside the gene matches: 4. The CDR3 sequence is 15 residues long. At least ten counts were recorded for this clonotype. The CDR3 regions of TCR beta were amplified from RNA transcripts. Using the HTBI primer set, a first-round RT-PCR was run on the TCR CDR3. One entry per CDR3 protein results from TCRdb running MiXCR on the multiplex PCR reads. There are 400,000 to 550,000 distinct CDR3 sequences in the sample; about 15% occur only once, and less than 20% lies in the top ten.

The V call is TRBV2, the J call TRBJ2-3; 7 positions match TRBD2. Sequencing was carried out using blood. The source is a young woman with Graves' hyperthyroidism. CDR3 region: CASSVRGGSTDTQYF. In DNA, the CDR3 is TGTGCCAGCAGTGTTCGGGGAGGGAGCACAGATACGCAGTATTTT. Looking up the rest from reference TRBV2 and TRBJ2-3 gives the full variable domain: EPEVTQTPSHQVTQMGQEVILRCVPISNHLYFYWYRQILGQKVEFLVSFYNNEISEKSEIFDDQFSVERPDGSNFTLKIRSTKLEDSAMYFCASSVRGGSTDTQYFGPGTRLTVL.